This entry lists 23 T cell receptor beta chains sequenced from one sample in a study of OX40 agonist ivuxolimab in advanced cancers. The table came from immunoSEQ multiplex PCR; TCRdb's copy has only in-frame clones and leaves some out. The table lists 80,000 or so clones, 75% to 90% of them singletons. The sequencing here drew on CD4+ or CD8+ T cells sorted from blood, taken in a trial of the OX40 agonist ivuxolimab. The receptors originated from an adult with an advanced solid tumor such as melanoma, head and neck, liver or kidney cancer.

V usage is TRBV5-1 and J usage is TRBJ2-3; 9 nucleotides line up with TRBD2. In germline, CDR1 is SGHRS, CDR2 YFSETQ. Trimming took 1 base from V and 3 from J; bases not matched to a gene: 6. The CDR3 spans 16 residues. CDR3 sequence reads: CASSLISGSGTDTQYF. The CDR3 region has the DNA TGCGCCAGCAGCTTGATTAGCGGGAGCGGGACAGATACGCAGTATTTT. Full variable domain (remainder filled in from reference TRBV5-1 and TRBJ2-3): KAGVTQTPRYLIKTRGQQVTLSCSPISGHRSVSWYQQTPGQGLQFLFEYFSETQRNKGNFPGRFSGRQFSNSRSEMNVSTLELGDSALYLCASSLISGSGTDTQYFGPGTRLTVL.

This chain uses TRBV5-1 with TRBJ2-2; TRBD2 agrees at 9 bases. The CDR3 is 17 amino acids. Germline-derived CDR1 and CDR2 are SGHRS and YFSETQ. V was clipped by 0 bases and J by 7 bases; unmatched bases: 10. CDR3 in amino acids: CASSLGPAGGSSGELFF. CDR3 coding DNA: TGCGCCAGCAGCTTGGGCCCAGCGGGGGGATCGAGCGGGGAGCTGTTTTTT.

The table lists this clone with a count of one. V is TRBV20-1 and J is TRBJ1-2; the D gene is possibly TRBD1 (5 bases). The V gene's germline CDR1 is DFQATT and CDR2 SNEGSKA (reference sequence). V lost 5 bases, J lost 7 bases, and 11 bases lay in between. The length of the CDR3 is 11 residues. In DNA, the CDR3 is TGCAGTGCTTCAGGGTACGCTGGCTACACCTTC. Encoded protein: CSASGYAGYTF.

This clone was counted once. The chain links TRBV6-5 to TRBJ2-7, with 10 bases identical to TRBD2. This CDR3 is 14 amino acids long. The germline V gene encodes CDR1 MNHEY and CDR2 SVGAGI. V dropped 2 bases and J dropped 5; count of bases not matched to a gene: 3. The CDR3 nucleotides are TGTGCCAGCAGTTACCGGGGACTAGCGAACGAGCAGTACTTC. Encoded protein: CASSYRGLANEQYF.

The chain is built from TRBV14 and TRBJ2-2, with D unclear. In germline, CDR1 is SGHDN, CDR2 FVKESK. The CDR3 has 15 amino acids. V was cut by 1 base and J by 4 bases, with 10 bases left in between. CDR3 region: CASSQAGRRTGELFF. The CDR3 DNA sequence: TGTGCCAGCAGCCAAGCTGGGCGGCGCACCGGGGAGCTGTTTTTT.

This chain connects TRBV5-1 to TRBJ2-5; a possible D gene is TRBD1 (5 bases). Germline-derived CDR1 and CDR2 are SGHRS and YFSETQ. Trimming removed 5 bases from V and 1 base from J, with 9 bases in between. This CDR3 spans 13 amino acids. Here the CDR3 DNA reads TGCGCCAGCAGGACAGCGACCCAAGAGACCCAGTACTTC. Amino acids: CASRTATQETQYF.

This rearrangement joins TRBV6-5 to TRBJ2-7; TRBD1 matches 7 bases. CDR3 length: 14 amino acids. Germline V gene sequence: CDR1 MNHEY, CDR2 SVGAGI. The ends lost 6 bases at V and 2 bases at J; junction bases unmatched: 7. CDR3 in DNA: TGTGCCAGCAGCAAACAGGGGAGTACCTACGAGCAGTACTTC. As protein: CASSKQGSTYEQYF.

This clone was seen a handful of times. The V gene is TRBV11-2, the J gene TRBJ2-5; 8 bases fit TRBD2. CDR1 SGHAT and CDR2 FQNNGV come from the germline V gene. There are 16 residues in the CDR3. With V trimmed by 7 bases and J by 4 bases, 14 bases remained unmatched. Here the CDR3 DNA reads TGTGCCAGCACCCGTAGAGCGGGAGCCGCGGGAGAGACCCAGTACTTC. This encodes CASTRRAGAAGETQYF.

The chain carries TRBV19 and TRBJ2-7, with D possibly TRBD1 on 6 matching bases. The V gene lost 4 bases and the J gene lost 3 bases, with 13 bases spanning the gap. The CDR3 runs to 14 residues. Germline V gene lookup returns CDR1 LNHDA and CDR2 SQIVND (reference sequence). The CDR3 DNA follows: TGTGCCAGTAGTACCCCAACAGGGTTCTACGAGCAGTACTTC. This sequence encodes CASSTPTGFYEQYF.

The gene calls are TRBV9 and TRBJ1-1; D remains ambiguous. Deletions cut 1 base from V and 4 bases from J, with 5 bases between. CDR1 SGDLS and CDR2 YYNGEE come from the germline V gene. The CDR3 consists of 12 residues. The CDR3 protein is CASSVHGTEAFF. CDR3 DNA sequence: TGTGCCAGCAGCGTACATGGCACTGAAGCTTTCTTT.

V is TRBV25-1 and J is TRBJ2-7; D is ambiguous. Trimming pared 7 bases from V and 2 bases from J, leaving 6 bases between. The CDR3 extends over 11 amino acids. CDR1 and CDR2 from the germline V gene are MGHDK and SYGVNS. The CDR3 DNA is TGTGCCAGCACGGCCGCCTACGAGCAGTACTTC. Protein sequence: CASTAAYEQYF.

The chain employs TRBV7-8 and TRBJ1-2; 11 nucleotides align to TRBD1. In germline, CDR1 is SGHVS, CDR2 FQNEAQ. V was pared by 5 bases and J by 8 bases, with 4 bases of the junction left unmatched. The CDR3 consists of 13 residues. CDR3 sequence: CASSPGQGAGYTF. As DNA, the CDR3 is TGTGCCAGCAGCCCAGGACAGGGGGCCGGCTACACCTTC.

The chain carries TRBV27 and TRBJ2-2; 8 bases fit TRBD2. Germline V gene lookup returns CDR1 MNHEY and CDR2 SMNVEV (reference sequence). V lost 2 bases, J lost 4 bases, and 6 bases stayed unmatched. There are 16 residues in the CDR3. Here the CDR3 reads CASSLTGLVRTGELFF. In DNA form, the CDR3 reads TGTGCCAGCAGTTTAACGGGACTAGTTCGCACCGGGGAGCTGTTTTTT.

V gene TRBV19 combines with J gene TRBJ2-7, with 7 bases fitting TRBD1. The CDR3 loop spans 15 amino acids. Germline trimming cut 2 bases from V and 3 bases from J; bases unmatched to any gene: 7. Germline V lookup: CDR1 LNHDA, CDR2 SQIVND (reference sequence). The CDR3 DNA is TGTGCCAGTAGTATAAGGGGACAGCAGGGCTACGAGCAGTACTTC. This sequence encodes CASSIRGQQGYEQYF.

J is TRBJ1-2 and V is TRBV6-1; the D gene is possibly TRBD1 (5 bases). The CDR3 consists of 14 residues. V was pared by 7 bases and J by 0 bases, with 12 bases between. The germline V gene has CDR1 MNHNS and CDR2 SASEGT. CDR3 sequence reads: CASNSGTTNYGYTF. DNA of the CDR3: TGTGCCAGCAACTCCGGGACTACTAACTATGGCTACACCTTC.

CDR3 loop: CASSLPGGRRPQHF. CDR3 nucleotides: TGTGCCAGCAGCTTGCCGGGGGGCAGACGGCCCCAGCATTTT. The chain recombines TRBV7-2 with TRBJ1-5; tentatively, D is TRBD1 (6 bases). Per the germline V gene, CDR1 is SGHTA and CDR2 is FQGNSA. The CDR3 loop spans 14 amino acids. V lost 3 bases and J 9 bases, leaving 15 bases between the germline ends.

The CDR3 here is CASRLEPGGSGRVNIQYF. The CDR3 coding sequence is TGTGCAAGTCGCTTAGAGCCAGGTGGTAGCGGGAGGGTAAACATTCAGTACTTC. The chain is built from TRBV12-2 and TRBJ2-4; the table's D call of TRBD2 was not tested on the DNA. TRBV12-2 constitutes a pseudogene. The CDR3 has 18 amino acids.

This chain connects TRBV5-4 to TRBJ1-1, with D possibly matching TRBD1 (5 bases). The CDR3 is 16 amino acids. Germline CDR1 and CDR2: SGHNT and YYREEE (reference sequence). The ends were cut back, 4 bases at V and 0 bases at J, with 16 bases in the middle. In DNA form, the CDR3 reads TGTGCCAGCAGCCTGGGGCACGGGACCTTGAACACTGAAGCTTTCTTT. As protein: CASSLGHGTLNTEAFF.

The chain couples TRBV5-5 to TRBJ1-2, with 9 positions matching TRBD1. The V gene's germline CDR1 is SGHKS and CDR2 YYEKEE (reference sequence). This CDR3 contains 12 residues. V lost 0 bases and J lost 11; bases outside the gene matches: 2. The CDR3 region has the DNA TGTGCCAGCAGCTTGGGGGGACAGGGTTACACCTTC. Protein product: CASSLGGQGYTF.

The V gene is TRBV7-2, the J gene TRBJ2-3, with TRBD2 matching 14 bases. The V and J ends lost 5 bases and 4 bases, in that order; junction bases with no gene match: 8. The CDR3 is 17 residues long. Germline V lookup: CDR1 SGHTA, CDR2 FQGNSA. DNA for the CDR3: TGTGCCAGCAGCGGGACTAGCGGGGGTGTCGGAGCAGATACGCAGTATTTT. Amino acids: CASSGTSGGVGADTQYF. Drawing the rest from reference TRBV7-2 and TRBJ2-3, the complete variable domain is GAGVSQSPSNKVTEKGKDVELRCDPISGHTALYWYRQSLGQGLEFLIYFQGNSAPDKSGLPSDRFSAERTGGSVSTLTIQRTQQEDSAVYLCASSGTSGGVGADTQYFGPGTRLTVL.

V usage is TRBV6-5 and J usage is TRBJ1-1; possible D gene TRBD1, 5 bases. V dropped 6 bases and J dropped 4 bases, with 12 bases sitting between them. Per the germline V gene, CDR1 is MNHEY and CDR2 is SVGAGI. The CDR3 is 13 residues long. This CDR3 reads CASRPQGGTEAFF. The CDR3 DNA sequence: TGTGCCAGCAGACCCCAGGGAGGCACTGAAGCTTTCTTT.

V and J are TRBV2 and TRBJ1-6; D is unresolved. Deletions cut 7 bases from V and 6 bases from J, with 13 bases between. The CDR3 runs 14 residues. CDR1 and CDR2 from the germline V gene are SNHLY and FYNNEI. CDR3 sequence (DNA): TGTGCCAGCACGGTCTTGACCCTTAATTCACCCCTCCACTTT. It encodes CASTVLTLNSPLHF.

This chain links TRBV19 with TRBJ1-3; D unresolved. The germline CDR1 and CDR2 sequences are LNHDA and SQIVND (reference sequence). V was pared by 6 bases and J by 3 bases, with 12 bases between. The CDR3 spans 14 residues. CDR3 sequence: CASRDGGSGNTIYF. The CDR3 DNA reads TGTGCCAGTAGAGACGGCGGGAGTGGAAACACCATATATTTT.